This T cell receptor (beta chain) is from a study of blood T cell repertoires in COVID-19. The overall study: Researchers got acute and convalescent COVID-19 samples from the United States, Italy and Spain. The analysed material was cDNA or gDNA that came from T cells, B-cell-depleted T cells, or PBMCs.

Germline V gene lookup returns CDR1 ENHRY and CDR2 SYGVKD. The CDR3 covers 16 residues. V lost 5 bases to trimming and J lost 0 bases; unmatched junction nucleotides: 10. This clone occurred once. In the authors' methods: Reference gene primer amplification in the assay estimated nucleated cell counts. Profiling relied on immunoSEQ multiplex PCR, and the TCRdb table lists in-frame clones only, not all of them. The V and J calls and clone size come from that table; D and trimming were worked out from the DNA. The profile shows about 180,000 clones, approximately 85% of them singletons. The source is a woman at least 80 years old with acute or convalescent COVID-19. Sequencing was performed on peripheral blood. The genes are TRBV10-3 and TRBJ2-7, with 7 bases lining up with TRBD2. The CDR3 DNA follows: TGTGCCATCAGTCCCTTCTTAAGCGGGGACTCCTACGAGCAGTACTTC. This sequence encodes CAISPFLSGDSYEQYF.